This is a list of T cell receptor beta chains from one sample in a study of PD-1 blockade in classical Hodgkin lymphoma. Repertoires were generated with immunoSEQ multiplex PCR, while TCRdb's copy carries only in-frame clones and drops some. In the table there are just under 40,000 clones, 77% of which are singletons. The sequencing here drew on peripheral blood mononuclear cells (PBMCs), taken before the fourth cycle of nivolumab. Every receptor here comes from a human donor with classical Hodgkin lymphoma. Both conserved end residues are part of each CDR3. Each record gives: V gene, clone size, D gene, J gene, CDR3 DNA, CDR3 protein. The D gene is left open where the match is weak. Clone size is not always given. Where it is, it says once, few, many or a class for expanded clones.

v_call: TRBV5-1
clone_size: -
d_call: -
j_call: TRBJ2-7
cdr3_nt: TGCGCCAGCAGCTTGGGGCGGGGTATCCACGAGCAGTACTTC
cdr3_aa: CASSLGRGIHEQYF

v_call: TRBV5-1
clone_size: medium-sized
d_call: -
j_call: TRBJ2-3
cdr3_nt: TGCGCCAGCAGCTGGCGACAGCCTAGCACAGATACGCAGTATTTT
cdr3_aa: CASSWRQPSTDTQYF

v_call: TRBV5-5
clone_size: -
d_call: -
j_call: TRBJ2-6
cdr3_nt: TGTGCCAGCCCGGAATATGTCGCACAAAGTCGGGCCAACGTCCTGACTTTC
cdr3_aa: CASPEYVAQSRANVLTF

v_call: TRBV2
clone_size: -
d_call: TRBD1
j_call: TRBJ2-7
cdr3_nt: TGTGCCAGCAGAGGACAGGGTTCTATCGAGCAGTACTTC
cdr3_aa: CASRGQGSIEQYF

v_call: TRBV4-2
clone_size: -
d_call: TRBD1
j_call: TRBJ1-3
cdr3_nt: TGTGCCAGCAGCCCAACTGCTTCGACAGGGTACTCTGGAAACACCATATATTTT
cdr3_aa: CASSPTASTGYSGNTIYF

v_call: TRBV28
clone_size: -
d_call: -
j_call: TRBJ1-1
cdr3_nt: TGTGCCAGCAGTTTACACTTCACAGGGTCCTTGAGCGGTAACACTGAAGCTTTCTTT
cdr3_aa: CASSLHFTGSLSGNTEAFF

v_call: TRBV18
clone_size: -
d_call: TRBD1
j_call: TRBJ1-1
cdr3_nt: TGTGCCAGCTCACCCCCGGACAGGGGTGGGGCTTTCTTT
cdr3_aa: CASSPPDRGGAFF

v_call: TRBV2
clone_size: -
d_call: -
j_call: TRBJ2-1
cdr3_nt: TGTGCCAGCAAGCCCTGGGACGGACCGCCTCGGTTCTTC
cdr3_aa: CASKPWDGPPRFF

v_call: TRBV27
clone_size: -
d_call: TRBD1
j_call: TRBJ2-7
cdr3_nt: TGTGCCAGCAGAGACCAGGCAGGGGGCTCCTACGAGCAGTACTTC
cdr3_aa: CASRDQAGGSYEQYF

v_call: TRBV4-3
clone_size: -
d_call: TRBD2
j_call: TRBJ2-3
cdr3_nt: TGCGCCAGCAGCCAAGATCATTCCGCCCTCCGGCTAGCGGGGGGAAGAACGGATACGCAGTATTTT
cdr3_aa: CASSQDHSALRLAGGRTDTQYF

v_call: TRBV6-1
clone_size: -
d_call: TRBD2
j_call: TRBJ2-3
cdr3_nt: TGTGCCAGCAGTGGAAGGCGGGGGGCAACAGATACGCAGTATTTT
cdr3_aa: CASSGRRGATDTQYF

v_call: TRBV9
clone_size: -
d_call: -
j_call: TRBJ1-1
cdr3_nt: TGTGCCAGCAGCGTTGGGCCATCCAACACTGAAGCTTTCTTT
cdr3_aa: CASSVGPSNTEAFF

v_call: TRBV13
clone_size: -
d_call: -
j_call: TRBJ1-1
cdr3_nt: TGTGCCAGCAGCTTATACACGAACACTGAAGCTTTCTTT
cdr3_aa: CASSLYTNTEAFF

v_call: TRBV7-2
clone_size: -
d_call: TRBD1
j_call: TRBJ1-2
cdr3_nt: TGTGCCAGCAGCTTAGCGACAGGGAACTATGGCTACACCTTC
cdr3_aa: CASSLATGNYGYTF

v_call: TRBV7-2
clone_size: -
d_call: -
j_call: TRBJ1-6
cdr3_nt: TGTGCCAGCACCTCCGCCTCCCTTAGGAATTCACCCCTCCACTTT
cdr3_aa: CASTSASLRNSPLHF

v_call: TRBV7-9
clone_size: -
d_call: -
j_call: TRBJ1-1
cdr3_nt: TGTGCCAGCAGCTTAACCCCCCGAAACACTGAAGCTTTCTTT
cdr3_aa: CASSLTPRNTEAFF

v_call: TRBV2
clone_size: medium-sized
d_call: TRBD1
j_call: TRBJ1-5
cdr3_nt: TGTGCCAGCAGGGAACAGGGGGGTAGCAATCAGCCCCAGCATTTT
cdr3_aa: CASREQGGSNQPQHF

v_call: TRBV9
clone_size: -
d_call: -
j_call: TRBJ2-2
cdr3_nt: TGTGCCAGCAGGGAGGGGGAGAACACCGGGGAGCTGTTTTTT
cdr3_aa: CASREGENTGELFF

v_call: TRBV6-6
clone_size: -
d_call: -
j_call: TRBJ1-1
cdr3_nt: TGTGCCAGCAGTTCCCTCAGGGGCGTCCGCACTGAAGCTTTCTTT
cdr3_aa: CASSSLRGVRTEAFF

v_call: TRBV7-2
clone_size: -
d_call: -
j_call: TRBJ1-6
cdr3_nt: TGTGCCAGCAGCCCGACCACCCGGTCCGGGTCACCCCTCCACTTT
cdr3_aa: CASSPTTRSGSPLHF

v_call: TRBV7-9
clone_size: few
d_call: -
j_call: TRBJ1-2
cdr3_nt: TGTGCCAGCAGCTTAACCTATGGCTACACCTTC
cdr3_aa: CASSLTYGYTF

v_call: TRBV11-2
clone_size: -
d_call: TRBD1
j_call: TRBJ2-7
cdr3_nt: TGTGCCAGCAGCCATTGGGCAGGGGGCTCCTACGAGCAGTACTTC
cdr3_aa: CASSHWAGGSYEQYF